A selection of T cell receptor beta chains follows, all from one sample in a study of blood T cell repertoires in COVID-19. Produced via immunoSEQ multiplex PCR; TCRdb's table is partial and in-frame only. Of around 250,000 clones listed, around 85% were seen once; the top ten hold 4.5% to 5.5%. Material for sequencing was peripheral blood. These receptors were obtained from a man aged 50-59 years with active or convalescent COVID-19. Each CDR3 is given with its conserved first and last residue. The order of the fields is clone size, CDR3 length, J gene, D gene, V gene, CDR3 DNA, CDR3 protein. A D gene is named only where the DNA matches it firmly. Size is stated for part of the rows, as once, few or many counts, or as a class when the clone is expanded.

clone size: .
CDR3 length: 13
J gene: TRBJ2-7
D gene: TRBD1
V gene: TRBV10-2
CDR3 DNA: TGCGCCAGCAGACTTACAGGGGGATTCGAGCAGTACTTC
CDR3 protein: CASRLTGGFEQYF

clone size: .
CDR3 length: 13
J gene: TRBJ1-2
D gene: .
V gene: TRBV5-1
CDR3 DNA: TGCGCCAGCGTTGGGCCGGAGGCGAATGGCTACACCTTC
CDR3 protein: CASVGPEANGYTF

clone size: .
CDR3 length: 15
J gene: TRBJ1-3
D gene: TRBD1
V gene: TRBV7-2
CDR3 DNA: TGTGCCAGCAGCCCGCGGGACAGGGCGGGAAACACCATATATTTT
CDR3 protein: CASSPRDRAGNTIYF

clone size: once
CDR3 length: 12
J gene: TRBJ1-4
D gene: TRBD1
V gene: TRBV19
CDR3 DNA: TGTGCCAGCGTTGGGACAGTCGGAAAACTGTTTTTT
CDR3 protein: CASVGTVGKLFF

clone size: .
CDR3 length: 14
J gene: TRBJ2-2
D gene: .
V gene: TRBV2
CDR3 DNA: TGTGCCAGCGGGCGGGATCCGAACACCGGGGAGCTGTTTTTT
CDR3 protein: CASGRDPNTGELFF

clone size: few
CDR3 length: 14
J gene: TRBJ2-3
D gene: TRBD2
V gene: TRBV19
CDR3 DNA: TGTGCCTCGAAGGAGGGGACTAGTTACCCGGGGTTGGATTTT
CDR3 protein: CASKEGTSYPGLDF

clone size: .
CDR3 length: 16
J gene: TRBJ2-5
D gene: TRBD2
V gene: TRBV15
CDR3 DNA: TGTGCCACCAGCAACGGACTAGCGGGGGTCCAAGAGACCCAGTACTTC
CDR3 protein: CATSNGLAGVQETQYF

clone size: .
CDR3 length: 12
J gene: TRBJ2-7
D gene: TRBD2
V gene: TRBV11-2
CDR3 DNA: TGTGCCAGCAGCTTAGATCGCGGGGGGGAGTACTTC
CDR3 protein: CASSLDRGGEYF

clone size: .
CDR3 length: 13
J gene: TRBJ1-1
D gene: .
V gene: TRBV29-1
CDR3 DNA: TGCAGCGTTGGGGCGGGGGCTTACACTGAAGCTTTCTTT
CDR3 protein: CSVGAGAYTEAFF

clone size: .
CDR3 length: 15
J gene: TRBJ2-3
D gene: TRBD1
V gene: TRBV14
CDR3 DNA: TGTGCCAGCAGCATGGGACAGCCCTCCGTCGGTACGCAGTATTTT
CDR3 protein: CASSMGQPSVGTQYF

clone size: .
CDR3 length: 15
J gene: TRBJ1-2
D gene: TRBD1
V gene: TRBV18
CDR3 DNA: TGTGCCAGCTCACTGCTGGACGACAGGGGTGACGGCTACACCTTC
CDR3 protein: CASSLLDDRGDGYTF

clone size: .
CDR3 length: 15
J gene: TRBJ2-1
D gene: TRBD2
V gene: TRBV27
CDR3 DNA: TGTGCCAGCAGTCTAAGCGGGAGGCCGCTCAATGAGCAGTTCTTC
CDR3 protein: CASSLSGRPLNEQFF

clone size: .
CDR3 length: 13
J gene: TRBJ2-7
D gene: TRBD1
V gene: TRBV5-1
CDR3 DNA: TGCGCCAGCAGCATCGGGACAGGGGGAGAGCAGTACTTC
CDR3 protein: CASSIGTGGEQYF

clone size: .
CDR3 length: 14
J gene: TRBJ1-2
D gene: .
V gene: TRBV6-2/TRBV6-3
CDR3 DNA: TGTGCCAGCAGCCGTGACAGAGGAACTAATGGCTACACCTTC
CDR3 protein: CASSRDRGTNGYTF

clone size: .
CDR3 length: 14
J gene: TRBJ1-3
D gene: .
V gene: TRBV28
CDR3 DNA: TGTGCCAGCAGTTTATCGGGGGTCGGAAACACCATATATTTT
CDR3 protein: CASSLSGVGNTIYF

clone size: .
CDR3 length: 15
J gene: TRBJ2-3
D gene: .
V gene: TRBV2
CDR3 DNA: TGTGCCAGCAGTCTCGACAGATTTGGGACAGATACGCAGTATTTT
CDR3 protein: CASSLDRFGTDTQYF

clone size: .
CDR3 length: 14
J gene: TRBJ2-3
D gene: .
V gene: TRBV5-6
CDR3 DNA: TGTGCCAGCAGCACGGGAGTAAAAACAGATACGCAGTATTTT
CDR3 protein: CASSTGVKTDTQYF

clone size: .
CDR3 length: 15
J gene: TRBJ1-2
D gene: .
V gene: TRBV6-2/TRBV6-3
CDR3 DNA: TGTGCCAGCAGTGACGGGGCGGGAGAGTGGTATGGCTACACCTTC
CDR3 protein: CASSDGAGEWYGYTF

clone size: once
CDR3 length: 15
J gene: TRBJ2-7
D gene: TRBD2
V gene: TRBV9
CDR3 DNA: TGTGCCAGCAGCGTAGTGGGAGGGCCCCTTGAGGAGCAGTACTTC
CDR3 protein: CASSVVGGPLEEQYF

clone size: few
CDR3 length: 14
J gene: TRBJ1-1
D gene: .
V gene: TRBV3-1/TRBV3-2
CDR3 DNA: TGTGCCAGCAGGAGAGCCATTGGCGGGACTGAAGCTTTCTTT
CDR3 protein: CASRRAIGGTEAFF

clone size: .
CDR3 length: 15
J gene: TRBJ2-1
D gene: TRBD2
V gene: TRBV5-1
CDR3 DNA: TGCGCCAGCAGCCCCGGACTAGCGGGTGGGCATGAGCAGTTCTTC
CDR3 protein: CASSPGLAGGHEQFF

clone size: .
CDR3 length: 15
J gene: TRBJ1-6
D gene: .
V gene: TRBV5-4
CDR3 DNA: TGTGCCAGCAGCCTCGGGACACCAAATAATTCACCCCTCCACTTT
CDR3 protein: CASSLGTPNNSPLHF

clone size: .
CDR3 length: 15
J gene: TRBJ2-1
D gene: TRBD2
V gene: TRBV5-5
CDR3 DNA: TGTGCCAGCAGCTTGCGACTAGCGGGCTACAATGAGCAGTTCTTC
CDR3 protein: CASSLRLAGYNEQFF

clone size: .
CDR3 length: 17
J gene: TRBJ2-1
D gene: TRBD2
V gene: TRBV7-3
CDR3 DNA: TGTGCCAGCAGCTCCGGGACTAGCGGGAGTTCCTACAATGAGCAGTTCTTC
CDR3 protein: CASSSGTSGSSYNEQFF

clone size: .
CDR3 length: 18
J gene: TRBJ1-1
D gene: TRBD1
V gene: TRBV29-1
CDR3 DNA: TGCAGCGTTGCGCTCCGGTTACCGACAGGGCCCGTTGGCACTGAAGCTTTCTTT
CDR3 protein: CSVALRLPTGPVGTEAFF

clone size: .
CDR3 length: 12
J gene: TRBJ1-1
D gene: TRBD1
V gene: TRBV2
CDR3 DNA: TGTGGGACAGGGTATACATACACTGAAGCTTTCTTT
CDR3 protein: CGTGYTYTEAFF

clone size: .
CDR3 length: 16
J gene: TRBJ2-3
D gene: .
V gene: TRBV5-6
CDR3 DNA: TGTGCCAGCAGCTCACTCTTGGGGCGTTGGACAGATACGCAGTATTTT
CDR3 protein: CASSSLLGRWTDTQYF

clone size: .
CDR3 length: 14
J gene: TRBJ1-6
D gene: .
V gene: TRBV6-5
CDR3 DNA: TGTGCCAGCAGTTATGTACAGGGTAATTCACCCCTCCACTTT
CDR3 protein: CASSYVQGNSPLHF